The rows below give T cell receptor beta chains drawn from one sample of a study of technical replicates of blood from four donors. The method was immunoSEQ multiplex PCR; TCRdb's version includes in-frame clones alone and lacks a portion of them. The sample holds about 76,000 clones, approximately 86% seen once. Sequenced sample: PBMCs. Receptors were obtained from a human donor in good health. Some clones in this sample may be carry-over from other donors' samples. Both conserved end residues are part of each CDR3. D genes are given only for firm matches. Size values are once, few and many counts, or a class for expanded clones, and some rows have none.

j_call d_call v_call clone_size cdr3_nt cdr3_aa
TRBJ2-1 TRBD1 TRBV19 - TGTGCCAGTAGTAGCGACCGGGACAGGGGGTCGAATGAGCAGTTCTTC CASSSDRDRGSNEQFF
TRBJ2-7 TRBD2 TRBV5-6 once TGTGCCAGCAGTATACGCGGGGGGGGAACCTACGAGCAGTACTTC CASSIRGGGTYEQYF
TRBJ1-3 TRBD1 TRBV9 - TGTGCCAGCAGCCGCACAGGGGAAGGAGGAAACACCATATATTTT CASSRTGEGGNTIYF
TRBJ2-5 - TRBV4-2 - TGTGCCAGCAGCCTTAGCGGACCAGAGACCCAGTACTTC CASSLSGPETQYF
TRBJ1-1 - TRBV19 - TGTGCCAGTTTAGGCGGAATTATGAACACTGAAGCTTTCTTT CASLGGIMNTEAFF
TRBJ1-1 TRBD1 TRBV6-5 - TGTGCCAGCAGTTACGGACAGGGAGGCTCCGCTTTCTTT CASSYGQGGSAFF
TRBJ1-1 TRBD1 TRBV10-3 few TGTGCCATCAGTGACCCCGGGACAGGGGGCCGGGAAGCTTTCTTT CAISDPGTGGREAFF
TRBJ2-3 TRBD1 TRBV5-1 - TGCGCCAGCAGCAAAGGACAGGGGGCAGATACGCAGTATTTT CASSKGQGADTQYF
TRBJ1-2 - TRBV7-2 - TGTGCCAGCAGCTTAGCAAGGGGCGGGGACTATGGCTACACCTTC CASSLARGGDYGYTF
TRBJ2-3 - TRBV4-3 once TGCGCCAGCAGCCATAGCGCGGGACCCACAGATACGCAGTATTTT CASSHSAGPTDTQYF
TRBJ2-3 TRBD2 TRBV19 - TGTGCCAGTAGTATAGGGGGGGCTAGCGGGATGAGAACGCAGTATTTT CASSIGGASGMRTQYF
TRBJ1-5 - TRBV16 - TGTGCCAGCAGCCAATGGGGCACCGGCAATCAGCCCCAGCATTTT CASSQWGTGNQPQHF
TRBJ2-7 - TRBV6-5 - TGTGCCAGCAGTCCCCGGGGTAGCGGCTCCTACGAGCAGTACTTC CASSPRGSGSYEQYF
TRBJ2-6 - TRBV7-2 - TGTGCCAGCAGCTTCGGGCAGGGCTACTCTGGGGCCAACGTCCTGACTTTC CASSFGQGYSGANVLTF
TRBJ2-7 - TRBV6-5 - TGTGCCAGCAGTTACTCAGACAGGCGTTACCAGCAGTACTTC CASSYSDRRYQQYF
TRBJ2-7 - TRBV11-2 few TGTGCCAGCAGCTTAGGCATACAGGGGTACTTC CASSLGIQGYF
TRBJ1-2 - TRBV7-9 - TGTGCCAGCAGCTTAATACAGGGACTAGAGGGCTACACCTTC CASSLIQGLEGYTF
TRBJ2-7 TRBD1 TRBV29-1 - TGCAGCGCCGGGACAGGGGGGACCTACGAGCAGTACTTC CSAGTGGTYEQYF
TRBJ1-1 - TRBV18 once TGTGCCAGCTCTAACGTCCCATCGACAACGAACACTGAAGCTTTCTTT CASSNVPSTTNTEAFF
TRBJ2-3 - TRBV11-3 once TGTGCCAGCAGCCCCAGGGGGGCCGGCACAGATACGCAGTATTTT CASSPRGAGTDTQYF
TRBJ2-7 TRBD2 TRBV27 - TGTGCCAGCAGTGGACCGGGACTAGCAGAGCACTACGAGCAGTACTTC CASSGPGLAEHYEQYF
TRBJ2-7 TRBD2 TRBV4-1 - TGCGCCAGCAGCCAAGATGAACTAGCGGGAGGCTACGAGCAGTACTTC CASSQDELAGGYEQYF
TRBJ1-1 TRBD1 TRBV10-3 - TGTGCCATCAGTGGGGCACCGGGACAGGGGCGCGGGGACACTGAAGCTTTCTTT CAISGAPGQGRGDTEAFF
TRBJ2-5 TRBD2 TRBV7-2 - TGTGCCAGCAGCCCGACGGGGACTAGTAGAGAGACCCAGTACTTC CASSPTGTSRETQYF
TRBJ2-7 TRBD2 TRBV7-2 - TGTGCCAGCAGGCAAACTAGCGTGAATCCCTACGAGCAGTACTTC CASRQTSVNPYEQYF
TRBJ2-3 TRBD2 TRBV7-2 - TGTGCCAGCAAAACCGGGACTAGCACAAATACGCAGTATTTT CASKTGTSTNTQYF
TRBJ1-1 TRBD1 TRBV11-2 once TGTGCCAGCAGCCGAAATAGACAGGGGAACACTGAAGCTTTCTTT CASSRNRQGNTEAFF
TRBJ2-3 TRBD2 TRBV11-3 once TGTGCCAGCAGCCTAATAGCGGGAGGACCGCCAGATACGCAGTATTTT CASSLIAGGPPDTQYF
TRBJ1-2 - TRBV21-1 - TGTGCCAGCAGCGCCAGCTTTTACTTGGGGGCAGAAAGAGGCTACACCTTC CASSASFYLGAERGYTF
TRBJ1-1 - TRBV6-1 - TGTGCCAGCAGTGAACCCGCGCTCGCGAACACTGAAGCTTTCTTT CASSEPALANTEAFF
TRBJ2-5 - TRBV5-6 - TGTGCCAGCAGCAATATCCAAGAGACCCAGTACTTC CASSNIQETQYF